The 22 T cell receptor beta chains listed next were all sequenced from one sample in a study of blood T cell repertoires in COVID-19. Method: immunoSEQ multiplex PCR; TCRdb's copy keeps in-frame clones and lacks some. Here the sample spans under 300,000 clones, roughly 84% being singletons. Material for sequencing was peripheral blood. The receptors were gathered from a middle-aged woman who had recovered from COVID-19.

The chain joins TRBV5-5 to TRBJ2-7, with TRBD1 identical over 10 bases. The CDR3 extends over 14 amino acids. Trimming at V came to 3 bases and at J to 4 bases, leaving 4 bases not matched to a gene. Germline CDR1 is SGHKS and CDR2 is YYEKEE (reference sequence). The CDR3 coding sequence is TGTGCCAGCAGCTGGGACAGGGGAGCTTACGAGCAGTACTTC. Its protein product is CASSWDRGAYEQYF.

The chain carries TRBV5-1 and TRBJ2-5; tentatively, D is TRBD1 (5 bases). Trimming cost V 0 bases and J 4 bases, with 13 bases left between them. Germline loops: CDR1 SGHRS, CDR2 YFSETQ. The CDR3 consists of 15 residues. This CDR3 reads CASSLDSGWGETQYF. DNA of the CDR3: TGCGCCAGCAGCTTGGATTCAGGGTGGGGAGAGACCCAGTACTTC.

The gene calls are TRBV28 and TRBJ1-2; 9 bases agree with TRBD1. The V gene end was trimmed by 2 bases and the J gene end by 7 bases; junction bases not matched to a gene: 5. There are 14 residues in the CDR3. The germline V gene has CDR1 MDHEN and CDR2 SYDVKM. In DNA, the CDR3 is TGTGCCAGCAGTTTAACCGGGACAGGGTCTGGCTACACCTTC. Residues: CASSLTGTGSGYTF.

The chain joins TRBV7-9 to TRBJ2-2; D gene ambiguous. Germline CDR1 reads SEHNR; CDR2 reads FQNEAQ (reference sequence). Trimming pared 2 bases from V and 9 bases from J, leaving 7 bases between. CDR3 length equals 12 residues. The DNA of the CDR3 is TGTGCCAGCAGCTTAATTTCTTGGGAGCTGTTTTTT. It translates to CASSLISWELFF. Combining the CDR3 with reference TRBV7-9 and TRBJ2-2 gives the whole variable domain DTGVSQNPRHKITKRGQNVTFRCDPISEHNRLYWYRQTLGQGPEFLTYFQNEAQLEKSRLLSDRFSAERPKGSFSTLEIQRTEQGDSAMYLCASSLISWELFFGEGSRLTVL.

The V call is TRBV10-3, the J call TRBJ1-2; 8 bases are shared with TRBD1. After removal of 2 bases from V and 6 bases from J, the junction contained 8 bases not matched to a gene. Germline V CDR1 and CDR2: ENHRY, SYGVKD. There are 15 residues in the CDR3. This CDR3 reads CAISEPDRDRDGYTF. CDR3 DNA sequence: TGTGCCATCAGTGAGCCGGACAGGGATCGGGATGGCTACACCTTC.

In DNA, the CDR3 is TGTGCCAGCAGTGAAGTGTTGGGCAGGGGGCACCGGACCCAGCATTTT. Its translation: CASSEVLGRGHRTQHF. The chain has TRBV6-1 and TRBJ1-5; 8 bases are a match to TRBD1. V was clipped by 1 base and J by 11 bases; unmatched bases: 13. Germline V gene sequence: CDR1 MNHNS, CDR2 SASEGT. This CDR3 contains 16 residues.

This chain links TRBV5-4 with TRBJ2-5, with TRBD2 matching 8 bases. Germline V gene lookup returns CDR1 SGHNT and CDR2 YYREEE (reference sequence). The CDR3 has 15 residues. V was clipped by 0 bases and J by 5 bases; unmatched bases: 6. The CDR3: CASSLAGGAGETQYF. CDR3 coding DNA: TGTGCCAGCAGCTTGGCCGGGGGGGCCGGGGAGACCCAGTACTTC.

The chain uses TRBV6-1 and TRBJ1-2; the D gene is possibly TRBD1 (6 bases). There are 15 residues in the CDR3. CDR1 and CDR2 (germline): MNHNS, SASEGT. Trimming took off 2 bases at V and 3 bases at J, with 13 bases between the two ends. CDR3 bases: TGTGCCAGCAGTGAATTGGGCAGGGGCCACTATGGCTACACCTTC. Translation gives CASSELGRGHYGYTF.

This chain uses TRBV11-2 with TRBJ2-5; TRBD2 might be the D (6 bases). The CDR3 runs to 15 residues. The germline V gene has CDR1 SGHAT and CDR2 FQNNGV. Trimming pared 3 bases from V and 3 bases from J, leaving 14 bases between. CDR3 amino acids: CASSLLSSVKETQYF. The DNA of the CDR3 is TGTGCCAGCAGCTTGTTATCTAGCGTTAAAGAGACCCAGTACTTC.

The CDR3 region is CASSFGLAGSGYEQYF. The CDR3 DNA sequence: TGTGCCAGCAGCTTCGGACTAGCGGGGTCGGGGTACGAGCAGTACTTC. The rearrangement joins TRBV5-4 to TRBJ2-7; 12 bases are shared with TRBD2. The CDR3 is made up of 16 amino acids. Per the germline V gene, CDR1 is SGHNT and CDR2 is YYREEE (reference sequence). Germline trimming cut 2 bases from V and 4 bases from J; bases unmatched to any gene: 7.

The J gene is TRBJ1-2, the V gene TRBV28; D gene unclear. Germline CDR1 reads MDHEN; CDR2 reads SYDVKM. The CDR3 covers 15 residues. Trimming removed 1 base at V and 2 bases at J, with 11 bases between. CDR3 amino acids: CASSLLAGLNYGYTF. DNA for the CDR3: TGTGCCAGCAGTTTATTGGCAGGACTAAACTATGGCTACACCTTC.

The chain carries TRBV6-5 and TRBJ2-7, with 12 positions matching TRBD2. Losses at the gene ends were 6 bases for V and 0 bases for J; bases not matched to a gene: 3. Per the germline V gene, CDR1 is MNHEY and CDR2 is SVGAGI. This CDR3 has 15 amino acids. As DNA, the CDR3 is TGTGCCAGCAGCGCTAGCGGGGGGGGCTCCTACGAGCAGTACTTC. Amino acid sequence: CASSASGGGSYEQYF.

The chain has TRBV27 and TRBJ1-5; TRBD1 matches at 7 bases. V gave up 3 bases and J gave up 6 bases; unmatched junction bases: 11. Germline V CDR1 and CDR2: MNHEY, SMNVEV (reference sequence). This CDR3 is built from 16 residues. The CDR3 DNA is TGTGCCAGCAGTTTGAAGCTACTTCCAGGGGGTCAGCCCCAGCATTTT. Encoded protein: CASSLKLLPGGQPQHF.

The J gene is TRBJ1-4, the V gene TRBV5-1, with TRBD1 matching over 8 bases. The V and J ends lost 0 bases and 8 bases, in that order; junction bases with no gene match: 9. The CDR3 is made up of 16 amino acids. CDR1 is SGHRS, CDR2 YFSETQ, per germline. Here the CDR3 DNA reads TGCGCCAGCAGCTTGGGACAGGGGCCTCCACTCGAAAAACTGTTTTTT. It translates to CASSLGQGPPLEKLFF.

The chain joins TRBV6-5 to TRBJ1-3; perhaps TRBD1 as D (5 bases). The CDR3 sequence is 14 residues long. With 6 bases removed from V and 1 base from J, the gap between germline ends came to 10 bases. The germline V gene has CDR1 MNHEY and CDR2 SVGAGI. The CDR3 DNA reads as TGTGCCAGCAGGAATCCAGGGTCTGGAAACACCATATATTTT. Translated: CASRNPGSGNTIYF.

The rearrangement uses TRBV2 and TRBJ2-3, with TRBD1 matching 8 bases. CDR3 length: 13 residues. Per germline, CDR1 SNHLY and CDR2 FYNNEI. V lost 4 bases and J lost 7; bases outside the gene matches: 4. The CDR3 nucleotides are TGTGCCAGCAGTGGGGACAGGAGAAATACGCAGTATTTT. Translating gives CASSGDRRNTQYF.

The chain links TRBV3-1 (or the pseudogene TRBV3-2) to TRBJ1-2, with unresolved D. The CDR3 is 14 amino acids. Between the trimmed V and J ends, which lost 1 base and 5 bases, there was a span of 11 bases. Germline CDR1 LGHDT, CDR2 YNNKEL (reference sequence). CDR3 nucleotides: TGTGCCAGCAGCCAAGCTAGGAGTCGGTATGGCTACACCTTC. Residues: CASSQARSRYGYTF.

Regarding this clone: An end of the junction does not agree with germline; a read error may underlie this. The V call is TRBV3-1 (or the pseudogene TRBV3-2), the J call TRBJ1-2; D may be TRBD1 (5 bases). From germline, CDR1 is LGHDT and CDR2 YNNKEL (reference sequence). This CDR3 is 12 amino acids long. CDR3 region: CASSQAGSGPFF. In DNA form, the CDR3 reads TGTGCCAGCAGCCAAGCAGGGTCGGGTCCATTTTTC.

This clone came up a few times. The CDR3 loop reads CASSQDPMGLAGLNEQFF. The CDR3 DNA reads TGTGCCAGCAGCCAAGATCCTATGGGGCTAGCGGGTTTAAATGAGCAGTTCTTC. The rearrangement uses TRBV4-2 and TRBJ2-1; 8 bases match TRBD2. The CDR3 spans 18 residues. V was clipped by 0 bases and J by 7 bases; unmatched bases: 14. CDR1 and CDR2 from the germline V gene are LGHNA and YNFKEQ.

The chain carries TRBV7-9 and TRBJ1-1; the D is unclear. Germline CDR1 and CDR2: SEHNR and FQNEAQ (reference sequence). The CDR3 consists of 14 residues. V was shortened by 8 bases and J by 5 bases, with 18 bases between the two germline ends. CDR3 bases: TGTGCCAGCGCGACCTCGGGGAGTTATACTGAAGCTTTCTTT. Protein sequence: CASATSGSYTEAFF.

The rearrangement links TRBV28 to TRBJ2-7; D is unclear. The V and J ends lost 2 bases and 5 bases respectively, with 4 bases between them. Germline V gives CDR1 MDHEN, CDR2 SYDVKM. The CDR3 is 11 residues long. DNA for the CDR3: TGTGCCAGCAGTTTAATCAACGAGCAGTACTTC. Protein product: CASSLINEQYF.

This rearrangement joins TRBV24-1 to TRBJ2-1, with 11 bases matching TRBD1. Germline assignment: CDR1 KGHDR and CDR2 SFDVKD. Trimming removed 3 bases from V and 6 bases from J; junction bases left unmatched: 3. This CDR3 has 15 residues. In nucleotides, the CDR3 is TGTGCCACCAGTGATACCGGGACAGGGGGCAATGAGCAGTTCTTC. Translating it yields CATSDTGTGGNEQFF.